The 27 T cell receptor beta chains in this list originate from one sample, sequenced in a study of T cells expressing NK-cell markers (dated by TCRdb to 2018 to 2021). The library relied on 5' RACE. Sequencer: Illumina HiSeq 2000. One entry per CDR3 protein sequence results from the TCRdb reprocessing of the reads, with DNA left out. The sample's records list about 390,000 distinct CDR3 sequences. The ten largest account for around 10% of the sample. Sample: blood T cells: a sorted CD56 or NKG2C T cell subset, CD4+ or CD8+ T cells, or bulk PBMC T cells (not recorded which). The source is a woman aged 45 to 65 in good health. Donor details come from another sample of the same person, matched by shared clones.

The gene calls are TRBV19 and TRBJ1-5; checking the TCRdb D call of TRBD1 is not possible without DNA. The CDR3 contains 16 residues. Germline V lookup: CDR1 LNHDA, CDR2 SQIVND (reference sequence). This chain's CDR3 is CASSITGGLSNQPQHF.

The chain has TRBV7-9 and TRBJ2-7; checking the TCRdb D call of TRBD2 is not possible without DNA. Germline lookup yields CDR1 SEHNR and CDR2 FQNEAQ (reference sequence). The CDR3 has 14 amino acids. CDR3 sequence reads: CASRKGPQNYEQYF. The full variable domain, in which reference TRBV7-9 and TRBJ2-7 provide the parts outside the CDR3, is DTGVSQNPRHKITKRGQNVTFRCDPISEHNRLYWYRQTLGQGPEFLTYFQNEAQLEKSRLLSDRFSAERPKGSFSTLEIQRTEQGDSAMYLCASRKGPQNYEQYFGPGTRLTVT.

The genes are TRBV6-2 or TRBV6-3 and TRBJ1-5; TCRdb selects TRBD1, and the lack of DNA leaves this call unchecked. CDR3 size: 16 residues. Germline-derived CDR1 and CDR2 are MNHEY and SVGEGT. The CDR3: CASSRDRGRANQPQHF.

The chain is built from TRBV9 and TRBJ2-1; the TRBD2 assignment by TCRdb is unverifiable without DNA. In germline, CDR1 is SGDLS, CDR2 YYNGEE. This CDR3 is built from 17 residues. The CDR3 loop reads CASSVGRGAGSGNEQFF.

V and J are TRBV20-1 and TRBJ2-1; TCRdb gives TRBD2 as the D gene, but with no DNA this cannot be confirmed. This CDR3 has 15 amino acids. Germline CDR1 and CDR2: DFQATT and SNEGSKA (reference sequence). CDR3 in amino acids: CSAIVASGEYNEQFF.

The genes are TRBV3-1 and TRBJ2-5; TCRdb designates TRBD2, a call that cannot be tested without DNA. CDR1 and CDR2 from the germline V gene are LGHDT and YNNKEL (reference sequence). The CDR3 totals 16 residues. The CDR3 loop reads CASSLSSGSRQETQYF.

The V gene is TRBV7-2, the J gene TRBJ2-2; the D call of TRBD2 rests on TCRdb alone, since no DNA is present to check it. The length of the CDR3 is 16 residues. Germline CDR1 SGHTA, CDR2 FQGNSA. The CDR3 here is CASSLIEGRNTGELFF.

The chain carries TRBV20-1 and TRBJ1-1; lacking DNA, the TRBD1 call made by TCRdb goes unchecked. This CDR3 has 13 amino acids. Germline V gene lookup returns CDR1 DFQATT and CDR2 SNEGSKA (reference sequence). Here the CDR3 reads CSARWGELTEAFF.

This chain links TRBV27 with TRBJ2-3; there is no DNA to check the TCRdb D call of TRBD2. Germline V CDR1 and CDR2: MNHEY, SMNVEV (reference sequence). The CDR3 runs 15 residues. CDR3 loop: CASSFSGEFTDTQYF.

CDR3 loop: CASSHGRDGAPDTQYF. The chain recombines TRBV7-9 with TRBJ2-3; TCRdb's D call of TRBD2 is untestable without DNA. Germline V gives CDR1 SEHNR, CDR2 FQNEAQ (reference sequence). The CDR3 consists of 16 residues.

J is TRBJ2-1 and V is TRBV12-5; TCRdb picks TRBD1, but there is no DNA to check that call. Per the germline V gene, CDR1 is LGHNT and CDR2 is FRNRAP. The CDR3 spans 16 residues. The CDR3 spells CASGFFPTGRGDEQFF.

The chain joins TRBV24-1 to TRBJ2-1; with no DNA, the TCRdb D assignment of TRBD2 cannot be verified. CDR3 length: 15 residues. The germline V gene has CDR1 KGHDR and CDR2 SFDVKD. The CDR3 region is CATSISGRSYNEQFF.

The V call is TRBV3-1, the J call TRBJ1-1; TCRdb returns TRBD1, unconfirmable since there is no DNA. The length of the CDR3 is 15 residues. The germline V gene has CDR1 LGHDT and CDR2 YNNKEL (reference sequence). CDR3: CASSQKMGRNTEAFF.

This chain links TRBV15 with TRBJ2-1. The germline V gene has CDR1 LNHNV and CDR2 YYDKDF (reference sequence). This CDR3 is built from 17 residues. The CDR3 sequence is CATSTPRLASSYNEQFF.

This chain links TRBV27 with TRBJ1-1; TCRdb indicates TRBD1, and absent DNA this call remains unverified. CDR3 length: 15 residues. Germline V lookup: CDR1 MNHEY, CDR2 SMNVEV (reference sequence). The CDR3 loop reads CASSPSTGGFTEAFF.

CDR3 in amino acids: CASSRDSAGLRRDEQFF. This chain joins TRBV14 and TRBJ2-1; TCRdb calls TRBD2, which cannot be checked without DNA. Germline V lookup: CDR1 SGHDN, CDR2 FVKESK. This CDR3 is 17 amino acids long.

The chain links TRBV10-2 to TRBJ2-1; TCRdb's D call of TRBD2 is untestable without DNA. CDR3 length: 15 residues. CDR1 is WSHSY and CDR2 is SAAADI in the germline V gene. The CDR3 here is CASTQLAGGGGEQFF.

The chain employs TRBV29-1 and TRBJ2-5. The CDR3 is 12 residues long. The germline V gene encodes CDR1 SQVTM and CDR2 ANQGSEA. This CDR3 is CSVRRGVETQYF.

The chain links TRBV7-8 to TRBJ2-7; TCRdb gives TRBD1 as the D gene, but with no DNA this cannot be confirmed. In germline, CDR1 is SGHVS, CDR2 FQNEAQ. The CDR3 runs to 12 residues. CDR3: CASSFQGGEQYF.

This rearrangement joins TRBV6-5 to TRBJ2-1; TCRdb proposes TRBD2, but this gene call is untestable without DNA. The length of the CDR3 is 13 residues. Per germline, CDR1 MNHEY and CDR2 SVGAGI. The CDR3 is CASSYREDDEQFF.

The V call is TRBV4-2, the J call TRBJ1-4; checking the TCRdb D call of TRBD1 is not possible without DNA. CDR1 LGHNA and CDR2 YNFKEQ come from the germline V gene. CDR3 size: 14 residues. CDR3 region: CASSPIQGNEKLFF.

The chain employs TRBV9 and TRBJ1-4; the D call of TRBD1 rests on TCRdb alone, since no DNA is present to check it. Germline CDR1 and CDR2: SGDLS and YYNGEE. The length of the CDR3 is 18 residues. CDR3 loop: CASSVSSPTRGFNEKLFF.

V gene TRBV5-1 combines with J gene TRBJ2-2; the D call of TRBD1 rests on TCRdb alone, since no DNA is present to check it. The germline V gene has CDR1 SGHRS and CDR2 YFSETQ. This CDR3 contains 15 residues. The CDR3 loop reads CASGSGTGATGELFF.

V gene TRBV30 combines with J gene TRBJ2-7; the TCRdb D gene call, TRBD1, has no DNA to confirm it. The CDR3 has 14 residues. The germline V gene has CDR1 GTSNPN and CDR2 SVGIG (reference sequence). CDR3 region: CAWRPGQAVYEQYF.

The J gene is TRBJ2-1, the V gene TRBV20-1; TCRdb's assignment of TRBD2 cannot be checked, as there is no DNA. CDR1 DFQATT and CDR2 SNEGSKA come from the germline V gene (reference sequence). This CDR3 is built from 16 residues. The CDR3: CSARESGRPSYNEQFF.

The CDR3 sequence is CATSDSWTGANEQFF. The chain employs TRBV24-1 and TRBJ2-1; checking the TCRdb D call of TRBD1 is not possible without DNA. Germline values: CDR1 KGHDR, CDR2 SFDVKD. The CDR3 totals 15 residues.

The chain carries TRBV6-5 and TRBJ2-2. The CDR3 runs to 15 residues. The germline CDR1 and CDR2 sequences are MNHEY and SVGAGI. The CDR3 reads CASSYSPYITGELFF.